This T cell receptor (beta chain) was observed in a study of Ad26.COV2.S vaccination and SARS-CoV-2 variants. This clone came up a few times. Its specificity is unknown. Per the germline V gene, CDR1 is SGHAT and CDR2 is FQDESV (reference sequence). V dropped 5 bases and J dropped 7; count of bases not matched to a gene: 6. The CDR3 sequence is 14 residues long. Profiled with immunoSEQ multiplex PCR; TCRdb holds only in-frame clones, not every one. The sample has more than 150,000 clones; around nine tenths are singletons. Study-wide findings and caveats: TCR breadth and depth estimates may have understated total T cell responses.

The TCR originated in a human donor who had recovered from COVID-19. Material: peripheral blood, obtained after recovery from COVID-19. The V and J genes are TRBV11-1 and TRBJ1-4; 8 bases fit TRBD1. The DNA for the CDR3 is TGTGCCAGCAGCGCGGACAGGGTAGCTGAAAAACTGTTTTTT. It yields the protein CASSADRVAEKLFF.